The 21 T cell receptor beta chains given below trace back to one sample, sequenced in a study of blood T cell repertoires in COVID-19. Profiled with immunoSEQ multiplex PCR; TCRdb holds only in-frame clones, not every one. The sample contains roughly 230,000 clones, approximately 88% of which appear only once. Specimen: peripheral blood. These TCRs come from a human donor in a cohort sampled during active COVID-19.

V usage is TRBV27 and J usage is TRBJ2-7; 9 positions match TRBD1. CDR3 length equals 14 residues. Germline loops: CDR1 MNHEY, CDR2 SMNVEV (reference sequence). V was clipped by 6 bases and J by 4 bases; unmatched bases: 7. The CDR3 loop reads CASRPRQGVYEQYF. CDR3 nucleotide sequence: TGTGCCAGCAGACCCCGACAGGGGGTTTACGAGCAGTACTTC.

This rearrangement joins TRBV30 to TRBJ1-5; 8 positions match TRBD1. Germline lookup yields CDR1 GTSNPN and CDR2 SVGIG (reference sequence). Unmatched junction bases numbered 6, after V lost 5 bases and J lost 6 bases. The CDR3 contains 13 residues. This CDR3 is CAWDRGEGQPQHF. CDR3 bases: TGTGCCTGGGACAGGGGCGAGGGTCAGCCCCAGCATTTT.

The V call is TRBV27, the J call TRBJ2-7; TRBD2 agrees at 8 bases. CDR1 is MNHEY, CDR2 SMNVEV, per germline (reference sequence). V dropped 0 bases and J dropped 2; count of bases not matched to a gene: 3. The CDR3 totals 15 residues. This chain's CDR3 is CASSLSPGGAYEQYF. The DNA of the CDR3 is TGTGCCAGCAGTTTATCTCCCGGGGGGGCCTACGAGCAGTACTTC.

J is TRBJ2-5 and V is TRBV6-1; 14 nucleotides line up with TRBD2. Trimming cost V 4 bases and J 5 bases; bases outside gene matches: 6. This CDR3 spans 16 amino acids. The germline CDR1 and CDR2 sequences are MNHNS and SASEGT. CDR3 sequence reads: CASSGAGTSGGETQYF. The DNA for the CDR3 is TGTGCCAGCAGTGGGGCCGGGACTAGCGGGGGTGAGACCCAGTACTTC.

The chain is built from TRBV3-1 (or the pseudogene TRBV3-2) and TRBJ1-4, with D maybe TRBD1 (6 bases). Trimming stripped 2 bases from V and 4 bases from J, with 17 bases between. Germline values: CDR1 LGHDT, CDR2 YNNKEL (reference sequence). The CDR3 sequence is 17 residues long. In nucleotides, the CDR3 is TGTGCCAGCAGCCAACGTAGGGGGACCGTACTTAATGAAAAACTGTTTTTT. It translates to CASSQRRGTVLNEKLFF.

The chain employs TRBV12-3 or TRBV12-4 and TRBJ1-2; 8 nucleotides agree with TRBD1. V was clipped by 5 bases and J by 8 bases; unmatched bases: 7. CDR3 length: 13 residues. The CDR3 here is CASSPHRGYGYTF. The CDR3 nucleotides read TGTGCCAGCAGTCCGCACAGGGGGTACGGCTACACCTTC.

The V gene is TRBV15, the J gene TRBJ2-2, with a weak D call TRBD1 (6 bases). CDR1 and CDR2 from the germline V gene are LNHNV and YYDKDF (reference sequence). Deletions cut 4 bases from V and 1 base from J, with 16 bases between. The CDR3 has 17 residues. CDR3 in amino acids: CATSNLYRVRNTGELFF. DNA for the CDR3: TGTGCCACCAGCAACCTCTACAGGGTGAGGAACACCGGGGAGCTGTTTTTT.

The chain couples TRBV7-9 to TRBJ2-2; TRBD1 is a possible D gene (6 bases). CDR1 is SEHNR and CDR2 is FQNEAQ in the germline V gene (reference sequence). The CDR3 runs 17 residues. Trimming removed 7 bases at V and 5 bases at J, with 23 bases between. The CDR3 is CASTTPEGQGRTGELFF. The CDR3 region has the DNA TGTGCCAGCACCACCCCGGAAGGGCAGGGGCGAACCGGGGAGCTGTTTTTT. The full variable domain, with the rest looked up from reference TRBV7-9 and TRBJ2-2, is DTGVSQNPRHKITKRGQNVTFRCDPISEHNRLYWYRQTLGQGPEFLTYFQNEAQLEKSRLLSDRFSAERPKGSFSTLEIQRTEQGDSAMYLCASTTPEGQGRTGELFFGEGSRLTVL.

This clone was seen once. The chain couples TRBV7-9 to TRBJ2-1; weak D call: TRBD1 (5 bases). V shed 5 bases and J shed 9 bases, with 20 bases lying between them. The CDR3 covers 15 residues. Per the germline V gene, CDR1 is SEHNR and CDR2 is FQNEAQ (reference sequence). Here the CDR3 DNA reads TGTGCCAGCAGCGCCTTGGTGGGATTTGGGGCTGAGCAGTTCTTC. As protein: CASSALVGFGAEQFF.

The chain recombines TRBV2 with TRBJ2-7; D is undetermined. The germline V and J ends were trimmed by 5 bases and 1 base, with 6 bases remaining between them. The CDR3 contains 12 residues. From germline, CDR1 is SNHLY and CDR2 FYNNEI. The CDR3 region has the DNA TGTGCCAGCAGTTCAGAATCCTACGAGCAGTACTTC. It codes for CASSSESYEQYF.

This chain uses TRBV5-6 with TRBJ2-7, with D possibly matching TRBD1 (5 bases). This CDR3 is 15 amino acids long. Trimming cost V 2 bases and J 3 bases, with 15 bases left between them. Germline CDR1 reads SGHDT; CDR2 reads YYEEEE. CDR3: CASSFVQGSRYEQYF. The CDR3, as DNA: TGTGCCAGCAGCTTTGTGCAGGGAAGTCGCTACGAGCAGTACTTC. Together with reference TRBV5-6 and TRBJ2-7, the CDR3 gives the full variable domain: DAGVTQSPTHLIKTRGQQVTLRCSPKSGHDTVSWYQQALGQGPQFIFQYYEEEERQRGNFPDRFSGHQFPNYSSELNVNALLLGDSALYLCASSFVQGSRYEQYFGPGTRLTVT.

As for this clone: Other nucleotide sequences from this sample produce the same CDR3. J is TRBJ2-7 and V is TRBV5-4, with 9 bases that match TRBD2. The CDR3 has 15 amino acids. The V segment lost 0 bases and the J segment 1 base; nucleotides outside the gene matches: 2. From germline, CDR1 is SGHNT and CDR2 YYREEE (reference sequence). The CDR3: CASSLGGRDSYEQYF. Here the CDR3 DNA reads TGTGCCAGCAGCTTGGGCGGGAGGGATTCCTACGAGCAGTACTTC.

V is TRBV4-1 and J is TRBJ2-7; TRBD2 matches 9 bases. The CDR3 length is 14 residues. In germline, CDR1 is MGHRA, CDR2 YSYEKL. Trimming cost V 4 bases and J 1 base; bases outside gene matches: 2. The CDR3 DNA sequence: TGCGCCAGCAGCCGCGGGAGGGATTCCTACGAGCAGTACTTC. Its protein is CASSRGRDSYEQYF.

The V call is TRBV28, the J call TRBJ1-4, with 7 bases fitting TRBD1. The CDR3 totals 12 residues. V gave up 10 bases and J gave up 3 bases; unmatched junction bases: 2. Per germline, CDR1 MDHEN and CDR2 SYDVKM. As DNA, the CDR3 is TGTGCCAAACAGGGGTCTAATGAAAAACTGTTTTTT. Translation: CAKQGSNEKLFF.

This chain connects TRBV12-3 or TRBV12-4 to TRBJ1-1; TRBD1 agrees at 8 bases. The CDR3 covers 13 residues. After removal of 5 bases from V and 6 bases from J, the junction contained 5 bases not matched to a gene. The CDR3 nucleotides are TGTGCCAGCAGTGAACAGGGGGTGGCTGAAGCTTTCTTT. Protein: CASSEQGVAEAFF.

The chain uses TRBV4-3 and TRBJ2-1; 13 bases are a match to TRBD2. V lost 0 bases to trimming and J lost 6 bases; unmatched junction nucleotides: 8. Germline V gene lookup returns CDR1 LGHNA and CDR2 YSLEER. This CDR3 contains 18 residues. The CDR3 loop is CASSQDPRGLAGVNEQFF. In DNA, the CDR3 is TGCGCCAGCAGCCAAGACCCTCGCGGACTAGCGGGAGTCAATGAGCAGTTCTTC.

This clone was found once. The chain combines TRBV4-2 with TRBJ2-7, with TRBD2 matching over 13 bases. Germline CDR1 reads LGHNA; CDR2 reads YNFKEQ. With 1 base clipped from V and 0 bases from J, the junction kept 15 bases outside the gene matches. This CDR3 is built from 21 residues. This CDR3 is CASSQAGGTGLAGRNSYEQYF. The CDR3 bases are TGTGCCAGCAGCCAAGCAGGGGGAACGGGACTAGCGGGAAGAAACTCCTACGAGCAGTACTTC.

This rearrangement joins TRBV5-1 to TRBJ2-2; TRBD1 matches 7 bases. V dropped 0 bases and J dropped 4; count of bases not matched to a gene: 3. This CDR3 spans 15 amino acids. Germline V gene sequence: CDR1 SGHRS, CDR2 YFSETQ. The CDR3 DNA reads TGCGCCAGCAGCTTGGAAAGGGGGCGCACCGGGGAGCTGTTTTTT. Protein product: CASSLERGRTGELFF. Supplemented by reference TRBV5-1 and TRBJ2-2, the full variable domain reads KAGVTQTPRYLIKTRGQQVTLSCSPISGHRSVSWYQQTPGQGLQFLFEYFSETQRNKGNFPGRFSGRQFSNSRSEMNVSTLELGDSALYLCASSLERGRTGELFFGEGSRLTVL.

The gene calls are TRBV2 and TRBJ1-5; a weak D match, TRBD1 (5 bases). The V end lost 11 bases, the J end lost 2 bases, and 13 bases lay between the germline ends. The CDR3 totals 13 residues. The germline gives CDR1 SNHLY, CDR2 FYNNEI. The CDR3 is CAGGDARNQPQHF. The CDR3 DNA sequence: TGTGCCGGAGGGGACGCTCGCAATCAGCCCCAGCATTTT.

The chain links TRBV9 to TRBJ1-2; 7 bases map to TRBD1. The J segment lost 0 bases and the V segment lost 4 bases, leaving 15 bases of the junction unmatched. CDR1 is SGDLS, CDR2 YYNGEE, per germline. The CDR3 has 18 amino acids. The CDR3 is CASSSQQGNHLANYGYTF. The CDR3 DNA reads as TGTGCCAGCAGCTCTCAACAGGGGAACCACTTGGCTAACTATGGCTACACCTTC.

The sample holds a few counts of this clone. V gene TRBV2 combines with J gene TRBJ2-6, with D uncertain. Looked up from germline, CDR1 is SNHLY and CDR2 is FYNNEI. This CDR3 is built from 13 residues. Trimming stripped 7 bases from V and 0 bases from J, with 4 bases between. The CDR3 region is CASTNSGANVLTF. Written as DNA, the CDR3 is TGTGCCAGCACCAACTCTGGGGCCAACGTCCTGACTTTC.